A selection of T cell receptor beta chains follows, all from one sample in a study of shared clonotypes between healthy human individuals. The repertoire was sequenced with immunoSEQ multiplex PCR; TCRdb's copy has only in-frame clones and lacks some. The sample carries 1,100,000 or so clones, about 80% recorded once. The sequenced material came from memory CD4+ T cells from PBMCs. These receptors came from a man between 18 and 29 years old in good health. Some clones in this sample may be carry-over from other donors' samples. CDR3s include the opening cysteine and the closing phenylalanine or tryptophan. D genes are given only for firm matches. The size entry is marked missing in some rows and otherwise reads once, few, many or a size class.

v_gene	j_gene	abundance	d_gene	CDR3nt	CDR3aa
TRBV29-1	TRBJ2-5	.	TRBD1	TGCAGCGTTGTTAAGGGGGCGCAGGAGACCCAGTACTTC	CSVVKGAQETQYF
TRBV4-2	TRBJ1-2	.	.	TGTGCCAGCAGCCAAGGGCTACTGGCATCTAACTATGGCTACACCTTC	CASSQGLLASNYGYTF
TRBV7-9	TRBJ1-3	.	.	TGTGCCAGCAGCTTAGACCGGGCCGATCGGTCCATATATTTT	CASSLDRADRSIYF
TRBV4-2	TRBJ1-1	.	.	TGTGCCAGCAGCCATGAAAAGATTGAAGCTTTCTTT	CASSHEKIEAFF
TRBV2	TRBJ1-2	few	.	TGTGCCAGCAGGGCAGGGAACTATGGCTACACCTTC	CASRAGNYGYTF
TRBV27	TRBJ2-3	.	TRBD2	TGTGCCAGCAGTTTGGGACTAGCAGACACAGATACGCAGTATTTT	CASSLGLADTDTQYF
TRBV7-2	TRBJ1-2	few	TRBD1	TGTGCCAGCAGCCCGAGGGACAGCACGTATGGCTACACCTTC	CASSPRDSTYGYTF
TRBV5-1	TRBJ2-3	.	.	TGCGCCAGCAGCTTCGATCCGACTAGCACAGATACGCAGTATTTT	CASSFDPTSTDTQYF
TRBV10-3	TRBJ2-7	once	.	TGTGCCATCAGGCCCGGTGGGGGAAACTACGAGCAGTACTTC	CAIRPGGGNYEQYF
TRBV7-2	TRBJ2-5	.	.	TGTGCCAGCAGCACACGCCCGCGCGAGACCCAGTACTTC	CASSTRPRETQYF
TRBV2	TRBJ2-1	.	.	TGTGCCAGCAGTCTACAAAGGAATGAGCAGTTCTTC	CASSLQRNEQFF
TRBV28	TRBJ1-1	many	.	TGTGCCAGCAGTTTCCACCGGGAGGGGATGAACACTGAAGCTTTCTTT	CASSFHREGMNTEAFF
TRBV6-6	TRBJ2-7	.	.	TGTGCCAGCAGGGGACGGACGTACGAGCAGTACTTC	CASRGRTYEQYF
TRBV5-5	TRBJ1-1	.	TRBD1	TGTGCCACCCACCGGACAGGGGGAGGCGACACTGAAGCTTTCTTT	CATHRTGGGDTEAFF
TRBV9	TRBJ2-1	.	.	TGTGCCAGCAGCGCCGGGCGGATGTATTACAATGAGCAGTTCTTC	CASSAGRMYYNEQFF
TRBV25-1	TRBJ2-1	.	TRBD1	TGTGCCAGCAGTGATAGGGACAGGAAGAGCAATGAGCAGTTCTTC	CASSDRDRKSNEQFF